This TCR beta chain derives from a study of early T cells in non-severe SARS-CoV-2 infection. Study information: The authors sequenced bulk RNA from unsorted whole blood, leaving chains unpaired.

The CDR3 totals 17 residues. Unique molecular identifiers (one per individual cDNA molecule) were attached. TCRdb processed the 5' RACE reads anew with MiXCR; each CDR3 protein has one entry. Among approximately 120,000 distinct CDR3 sequences listed, about 15% were seen once. Points on this clonotype: Its antigen is still unknown.

Whole-study findings and limits: Anti-spike CD8 responses were favored in VDJdb matching, and private and CD4 specificities were missed.

The V gene is TRBV21-1, the J gene TRBJ1-5. TRBV21-1 is a recognized pseudogene. The sequence was collected from an adult who was a healthcare worker with PCR-confirmed SARS-CoV-2 infection or an uninfected control (not recorded which). The sample consisted of whole blood. CDR3 in DNA: TGTGCCAGCAGCAAAGTACGTGTCGGCGGTTTCAATCAGCCCCAGCATTTT. Translated: CASSKVRVGGFNQPQHF.